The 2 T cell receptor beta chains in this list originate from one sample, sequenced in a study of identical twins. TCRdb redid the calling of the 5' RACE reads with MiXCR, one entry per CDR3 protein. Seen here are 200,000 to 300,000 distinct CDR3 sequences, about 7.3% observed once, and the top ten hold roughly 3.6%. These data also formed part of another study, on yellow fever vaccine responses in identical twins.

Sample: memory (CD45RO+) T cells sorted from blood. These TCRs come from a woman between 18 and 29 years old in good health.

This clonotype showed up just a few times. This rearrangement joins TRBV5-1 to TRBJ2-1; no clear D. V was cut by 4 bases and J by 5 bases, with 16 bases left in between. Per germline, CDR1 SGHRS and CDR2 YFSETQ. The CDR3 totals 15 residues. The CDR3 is CASSGHPKNNNEQFF. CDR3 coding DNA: TGCGCCAGCAGCGGCCATCCTAAAAACAACAATGAGCAGTTCTTC.

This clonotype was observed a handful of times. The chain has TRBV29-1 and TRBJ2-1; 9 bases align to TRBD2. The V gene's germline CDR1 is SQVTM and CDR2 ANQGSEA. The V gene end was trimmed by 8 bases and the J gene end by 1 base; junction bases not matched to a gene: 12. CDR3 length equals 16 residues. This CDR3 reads CSSYGGSGSSYNEQFF. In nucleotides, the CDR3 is TGCAGCTCCTATGGAGGTAGCGGGAGTTCCTACAATGAGCAGTTCTTC.